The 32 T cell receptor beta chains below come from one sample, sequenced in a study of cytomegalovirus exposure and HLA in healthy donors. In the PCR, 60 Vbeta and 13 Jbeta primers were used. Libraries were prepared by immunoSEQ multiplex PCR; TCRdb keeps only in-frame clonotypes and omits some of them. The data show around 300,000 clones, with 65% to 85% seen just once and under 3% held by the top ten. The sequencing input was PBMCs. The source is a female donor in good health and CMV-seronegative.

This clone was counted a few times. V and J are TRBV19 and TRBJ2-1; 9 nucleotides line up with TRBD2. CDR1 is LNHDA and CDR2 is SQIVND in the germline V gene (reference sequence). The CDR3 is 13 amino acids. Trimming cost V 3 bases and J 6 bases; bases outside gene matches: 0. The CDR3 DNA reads TGTGCCAGTAGTATGGGACTAGCCAATGAGCAGTTCTTC. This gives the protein CASSMGLANEQFF.

CDR3 sequence reads: CASSFQANRGGTEAFF. The CDR3 region has the DNA TGTGCCAGCAGTTTCCAAGCGAACAGGGGCGGCACTGAAGCTTTCTTT. This chain links TRBV27 with TRBJ1-1; TRBD1 matches 7 bases. J lost 4 bases, V lost 3 bases, and 11 bases had no gene match. This CDR3 is 16 amino acids long. Looked up from germline, CDR1 is MNHEY and CDR2 is SMNVEV (reference sequence).

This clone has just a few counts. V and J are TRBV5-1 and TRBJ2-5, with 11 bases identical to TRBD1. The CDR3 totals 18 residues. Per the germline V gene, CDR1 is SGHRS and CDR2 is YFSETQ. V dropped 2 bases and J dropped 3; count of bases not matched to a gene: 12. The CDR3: CASSFPRTGGREEETQYF. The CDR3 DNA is TGCGCCAGCAGCTTCCCAAGGACAGGGGGCAGAGAAGAAGAGACCCAGTACTTC.

The CDR3, as DNA: TGTGCCAGTACTCCAAGGCAGGGCGCGAATTCACCCCTCCACTTT. It translates to CASTPRQGANSPLHF. This chain uses TRBV19 with TRBJ1-6, with D perhaps TRBD1 (5 bases). V lost 7 bases and J lost 7, with 17 bases in between. This CDR3 is 15 amino acids long. The V gene's germline CDR1 is LNHDA and CDR2 SQIVND (reference sequence).

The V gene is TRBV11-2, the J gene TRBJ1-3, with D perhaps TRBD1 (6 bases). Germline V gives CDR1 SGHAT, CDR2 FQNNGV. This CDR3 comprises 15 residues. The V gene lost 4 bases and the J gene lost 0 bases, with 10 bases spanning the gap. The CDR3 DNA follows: TGTGCCAGCAGCTCCCTGGGACACTCTGGAAACACCATATATTTT. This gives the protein CASSSLGHSGNTIYF.

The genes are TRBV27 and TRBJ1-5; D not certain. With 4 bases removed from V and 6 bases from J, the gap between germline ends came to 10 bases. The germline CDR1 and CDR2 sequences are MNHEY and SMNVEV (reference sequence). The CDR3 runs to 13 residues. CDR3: CASSSAGSQPQHF. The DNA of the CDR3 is TGTGCCAGCAGTTCCGCGGGGTCTCAGCCCCAGCATTTT.

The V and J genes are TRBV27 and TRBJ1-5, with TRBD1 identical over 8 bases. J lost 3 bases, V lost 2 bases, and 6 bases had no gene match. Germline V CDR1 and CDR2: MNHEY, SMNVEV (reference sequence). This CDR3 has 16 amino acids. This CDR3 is CASSLLGTGLNQPQHF. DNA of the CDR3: TGTGCCAGCAGTTTACTCGGGACAGGTCTCAATCAGCCCCAGCATTTT.

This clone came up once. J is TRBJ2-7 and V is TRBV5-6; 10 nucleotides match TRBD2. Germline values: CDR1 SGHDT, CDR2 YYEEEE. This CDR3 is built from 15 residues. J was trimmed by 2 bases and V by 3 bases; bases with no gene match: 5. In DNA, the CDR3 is TGTGCCAGCAGCTCCGGACTAGCGGAAACCTACGAGCAGTACTTC. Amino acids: CASSSGLAETYEQYF.

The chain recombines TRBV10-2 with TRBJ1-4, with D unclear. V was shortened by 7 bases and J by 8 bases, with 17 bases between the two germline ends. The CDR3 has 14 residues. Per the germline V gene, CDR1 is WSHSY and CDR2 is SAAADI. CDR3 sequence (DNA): TGCGCCAGCAAAGAAGGAGGGCGGTTCGAAAAACTGTTTTTT. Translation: CASKEGGRFEKLFF.

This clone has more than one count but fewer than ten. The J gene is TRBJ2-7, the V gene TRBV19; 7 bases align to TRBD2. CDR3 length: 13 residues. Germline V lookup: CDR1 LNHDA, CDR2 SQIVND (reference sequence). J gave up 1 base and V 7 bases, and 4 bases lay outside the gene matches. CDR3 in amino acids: CASTAGGSYEQYF. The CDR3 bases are TGTGCCAGTACCGCCGGGGGGTCCTACGAGCAGTACTTC. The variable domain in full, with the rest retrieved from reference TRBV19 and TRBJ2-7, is DGGITQSPKYLFRKEGQNVTLSCEQNLNHDAMYWYRQDPGQGLRLIYYSQIVNDFQKGDIAEGYSVSREKKESFPLTVTSAQKNPTAFYLCASTAGGSYEQYFGPGTRLTVT.

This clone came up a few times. CDR3 amino acids: CASSFPGQYNEKLFF. DNA for the CDR3: TGTGCCAGCAGCTTCCCTGGGCAGTATAATGAAAAACTGTTTTTT. This sequence joins TRBV7-9 and TRBJ1-4; D call uncertain. The CDR3 is 15 amino acids. V dropped 3 bases and J dropped 4 bases, with 12 bases sitting between them. From germline, CDR1 is SEHNR and CDR2 FQNEAQ (reference sequence).

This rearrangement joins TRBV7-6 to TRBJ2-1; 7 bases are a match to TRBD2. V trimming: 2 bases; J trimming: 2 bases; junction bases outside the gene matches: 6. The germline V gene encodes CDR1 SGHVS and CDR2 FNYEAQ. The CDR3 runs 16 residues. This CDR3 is CASSLSGGSPYNEQFF. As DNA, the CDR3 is TGTGCCAGCAGCTTATCTGGCGGGAGCCCCTACAATGAGCAGTTCTTC.

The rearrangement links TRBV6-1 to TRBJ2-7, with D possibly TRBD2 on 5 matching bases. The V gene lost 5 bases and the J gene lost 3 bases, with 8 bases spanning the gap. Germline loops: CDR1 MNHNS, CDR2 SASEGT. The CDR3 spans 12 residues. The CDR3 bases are TGTGCCAGCAGTTCCGACTACTACGAGCAGTACTTC. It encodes CASSSDYYEQYF.

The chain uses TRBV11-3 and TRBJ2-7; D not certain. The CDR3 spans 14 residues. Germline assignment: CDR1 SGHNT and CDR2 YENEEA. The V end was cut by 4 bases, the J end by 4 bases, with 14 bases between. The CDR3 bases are TGTGCCAGCAGCTCCCACGAGGCCTGGTACGAGCAGTACTTC. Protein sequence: CASSSHEAWYEQYF. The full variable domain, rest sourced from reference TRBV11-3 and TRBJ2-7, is EAGVVQSPRYKIIEKKQPVAFWCNPISGHNTLYWYLQNLGQGPELLIRYENEEAVDDSQLPKDRFSAERLKGVDSTLKIQPAELGDSAVYLCASSSHEAWYEQYFGPGTRLTVT.

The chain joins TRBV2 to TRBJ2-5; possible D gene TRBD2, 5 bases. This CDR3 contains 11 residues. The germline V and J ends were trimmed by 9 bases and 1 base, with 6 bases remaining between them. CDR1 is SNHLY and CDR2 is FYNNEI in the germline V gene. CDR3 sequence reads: CARSGQETQYF. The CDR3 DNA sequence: TGTGCCAGGAGCGGCCAAGAGACCCAGTACTTC.

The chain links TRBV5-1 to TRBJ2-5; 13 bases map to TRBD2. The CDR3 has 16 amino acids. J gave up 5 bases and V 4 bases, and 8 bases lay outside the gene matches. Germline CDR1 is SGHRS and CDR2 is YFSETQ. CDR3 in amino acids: CASSPRTSGRGETQYF. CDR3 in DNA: TGCGCCAGCAGCCCCCGGACTAGCGGGAGAGGTGAGACCCAGTACTTC. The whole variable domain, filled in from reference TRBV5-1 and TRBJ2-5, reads KAGVTQTPRYLIKTRGQQVTLSCSPISGHRSVSWYQQTPGQGLQFLFEYFSETQRNKGNFPGRFSGRQFSNSRSEMNVSTLELGDSALYLCASSPRTSGRGETQYFGPGTRLLVL.

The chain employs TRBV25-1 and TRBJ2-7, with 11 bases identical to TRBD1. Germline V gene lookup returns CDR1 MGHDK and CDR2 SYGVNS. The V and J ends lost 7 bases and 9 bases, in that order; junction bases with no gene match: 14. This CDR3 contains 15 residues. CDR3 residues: CASTSGQGAIIGQYF. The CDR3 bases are TGTGCCAGCACTTCTGGACAGGGGGCGATCATCGGGCAGTACTTC.

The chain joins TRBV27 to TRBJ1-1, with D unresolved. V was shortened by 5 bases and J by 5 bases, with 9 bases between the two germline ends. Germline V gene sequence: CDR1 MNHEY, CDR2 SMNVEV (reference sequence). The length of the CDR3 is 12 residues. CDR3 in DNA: TGTGCCAGCAGTCCATCGGGTACTGAAGCTTTCTTT. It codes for CASSPSGTEAFF.

The CDR3 is CASGEAGSSGANVLTF. In nucleotides, the CDR3 is TGTGCCAGCGGGGAGGCGGGAAGCTCTGGGGCCAACGTCCTGACTTTC. This chain joins TRBV6-4 and TRBJ2-6; the D gene is possibly TRBD2 (6 bases). Trimming cost V 8 bases and J 0 bases, with 14 bases left between them. Germline CDR1 is MRHNA and CDR2 is SNTAGT. The CDR3 length is 16 residues.

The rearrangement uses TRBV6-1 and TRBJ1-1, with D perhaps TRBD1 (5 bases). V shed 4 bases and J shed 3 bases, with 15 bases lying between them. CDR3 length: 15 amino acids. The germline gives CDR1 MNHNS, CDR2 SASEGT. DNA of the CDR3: TGTGCCAGCAGTGTTTGGGGGGAGCGGTACACTGAAGCTTTCTTT. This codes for CASSVWGERYTEAFF.

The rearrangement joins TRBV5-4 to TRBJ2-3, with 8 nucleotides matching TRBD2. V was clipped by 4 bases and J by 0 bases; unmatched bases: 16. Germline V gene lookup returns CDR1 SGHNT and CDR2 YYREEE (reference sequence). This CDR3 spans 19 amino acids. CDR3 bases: TGTGCCAGCAGCCCCTGGAGGGGTACTAGCGGAGCGAGCACAGATACGCAGTATTTT. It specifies CASSPWRGTSGASTDTQYF.

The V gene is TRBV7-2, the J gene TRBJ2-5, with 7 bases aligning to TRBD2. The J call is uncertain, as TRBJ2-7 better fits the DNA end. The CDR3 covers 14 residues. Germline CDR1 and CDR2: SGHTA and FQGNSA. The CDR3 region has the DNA TGTGCCAGCAGCGTACAGCGGGATGCTTACGAGCAGTACTTC. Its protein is CASSVQRDAYEQYF.

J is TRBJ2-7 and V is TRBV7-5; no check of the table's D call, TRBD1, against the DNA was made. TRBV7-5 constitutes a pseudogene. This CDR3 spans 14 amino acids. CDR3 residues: CARSPPDRGYEQYF. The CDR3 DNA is TGTGCCAGAAGCCCCCCCGACAGGGGCTACGAGCAGTACTTC.

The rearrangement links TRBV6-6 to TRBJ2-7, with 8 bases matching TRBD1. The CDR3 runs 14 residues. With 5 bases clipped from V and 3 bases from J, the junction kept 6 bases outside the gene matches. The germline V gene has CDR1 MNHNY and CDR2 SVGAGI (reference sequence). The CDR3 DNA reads TGTGCCAGCAGTACGGGACAGGTGGGCTACGAGCAGTACTTC. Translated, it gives CASSTGQVGYEQYF.

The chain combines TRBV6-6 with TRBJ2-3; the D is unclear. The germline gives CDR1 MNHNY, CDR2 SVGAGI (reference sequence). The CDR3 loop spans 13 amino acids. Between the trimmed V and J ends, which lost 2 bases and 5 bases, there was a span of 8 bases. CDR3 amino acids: CASSYNYGDTQYF. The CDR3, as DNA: TGTGCCAGCAGTTACAACTATGGAGATACGCAGTATTTT.

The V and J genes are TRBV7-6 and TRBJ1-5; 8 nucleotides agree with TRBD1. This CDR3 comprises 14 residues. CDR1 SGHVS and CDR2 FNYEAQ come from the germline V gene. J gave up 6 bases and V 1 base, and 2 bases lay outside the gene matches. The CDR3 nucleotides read TGTGCCAGCAGCTTAGGGACAGGGCGTCAGCCCCAGCATTTT. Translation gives CASSLGTGRQPQHF.

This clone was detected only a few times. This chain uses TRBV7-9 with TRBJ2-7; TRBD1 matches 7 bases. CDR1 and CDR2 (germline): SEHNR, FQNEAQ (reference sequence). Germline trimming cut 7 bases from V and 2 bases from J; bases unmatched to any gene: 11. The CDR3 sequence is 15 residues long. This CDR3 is CASTPDREPPYEQYF. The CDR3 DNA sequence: TGTGCCAGCACCCCCGACAGGGAACCTCCCTACGAGCAGTACTTC.

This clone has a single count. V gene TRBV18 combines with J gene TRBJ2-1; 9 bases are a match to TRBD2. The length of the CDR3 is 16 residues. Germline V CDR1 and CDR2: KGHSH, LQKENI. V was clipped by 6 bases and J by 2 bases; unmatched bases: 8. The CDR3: CASSSGLAGTYNEQFF. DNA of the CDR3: TGTGCCAGCTCTTCGGGGCTAGCGGGAACCTACAATGAGCAGTTCTTC.

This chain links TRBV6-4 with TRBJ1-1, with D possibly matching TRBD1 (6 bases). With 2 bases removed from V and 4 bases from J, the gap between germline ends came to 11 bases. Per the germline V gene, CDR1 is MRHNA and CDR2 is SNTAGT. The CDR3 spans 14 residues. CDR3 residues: CASSDGGRSTEAFF. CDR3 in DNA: TGTGCCAGCAGTGACGGGGGCCGCAGCACTGAAGCTTTCTTT.

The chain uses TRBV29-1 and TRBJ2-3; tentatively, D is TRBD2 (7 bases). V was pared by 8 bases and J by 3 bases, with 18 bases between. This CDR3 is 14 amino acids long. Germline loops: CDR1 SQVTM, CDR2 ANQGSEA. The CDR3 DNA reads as TGCAGCCTAGGGGGTTCCGGGGGGACAGATACGCAGTATTTT. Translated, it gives CSLGGSGGTDTQYF.

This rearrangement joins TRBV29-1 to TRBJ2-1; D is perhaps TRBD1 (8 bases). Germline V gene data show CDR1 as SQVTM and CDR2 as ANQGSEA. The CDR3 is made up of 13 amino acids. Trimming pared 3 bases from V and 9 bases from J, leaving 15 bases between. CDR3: CSVDLDREGEQFF. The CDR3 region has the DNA TGCAGCGTTGATTTGGACAGGGAGGGTGAGCAGTTCTTC.

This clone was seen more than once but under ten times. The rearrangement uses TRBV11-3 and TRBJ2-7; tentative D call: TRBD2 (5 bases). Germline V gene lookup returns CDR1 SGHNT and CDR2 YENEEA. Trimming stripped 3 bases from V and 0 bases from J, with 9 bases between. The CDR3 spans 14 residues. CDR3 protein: CASSLGRGSYEQYF. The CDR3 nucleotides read TGTGCCAGCAGCTTGGGTCGGGGCTCCTACGAGCAGTACTTC. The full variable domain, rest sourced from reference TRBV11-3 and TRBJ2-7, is EAGVVQSPRYKIIEKKQPVAFWCNPISGHNTLYWYLQNLGQGPELLIRYENEEAVDDSQLPKDRFSAERLKGVDSTLKIQPAELGDSAVYLCASSLGRGSYEQYFGPGTRLTVT.